Sequencing of this TCR beta chain was carried out in a study of control samples from healthy donors and cancer patients. The CDR3 is made up of 14 amino acids. The J segment lost 6 bases and the V segment lost 4 bases, leaving 5 bases of the junction unmatched. CDR1 is ENHRY, CDR2 SYGVKD, per germline. Libraries were prepared by immunoSEQ multiplex PCR; TCRdb keeps only in-frame clonotypes and omits some of them. The profile shows around 100,000 clones, roughly 90% of them singletons. The V call is TRBV10-3, the J call TRBJ1-5; 8 nucleotides align to TRBD1. This TCR derives from a man younger than 40 in good health. Sequencing was performed on blood. CDR3 sequence (DNA): TGTGCCATCAGTGGGGGACAGGAGGGTCAGCCCCAGCATTTT. Translation gives CAISGGQEGQPQHF.